This T cell receptor beta chain was identified during a study of shared clonotypes between healthy human individuals. Overall study: Every donor yielded three CD4 naive, three CD4 memory, two CD8 naive and one CD8 memory plate. The study's findings and limits: Memory subsets had estimated richness that was generally smaller than that of naive subsets. Shared across a few donors were 5% to 6% of the naive CD4 clonotypes. Relative to clonotypes present in all four donors, those not shared had lower generation probabilities.

Naive CD8 cells, CD45RO-negative and positively selected for CCR7, excluded terminally differentiated effector memory CD45RA+ cells. About this clone itself: Its antigen is not identified.

V was clipped by 8 bases and J by 6 bases; unmatched bases: 4. Germline V gene lookup returns CDR1 MNHEY and CDR2 SMNVEV (reference sequence). This CDR3 is 13 amino acids long. Profiled with immunoSEQ multiplex PCR; TCRdb holds only in-frame clones, not every one. The table lists some 2,000,000 clones, around 96% of them singletons. The J gene is TRBJ2-2, the V gene TRBV27; 9 bases line up with TRBD2. The sample consisted of naive CD8+ T cells sorted from blood. This receptor was identified in a man between 18 and 35 years old in good health. In nucleotides, the CDR3 is TGTGCCAGCGGGATAGCGGGAGCCGGGGAGCTGTTTTTT. Residues: CASGIAGAGELFF.